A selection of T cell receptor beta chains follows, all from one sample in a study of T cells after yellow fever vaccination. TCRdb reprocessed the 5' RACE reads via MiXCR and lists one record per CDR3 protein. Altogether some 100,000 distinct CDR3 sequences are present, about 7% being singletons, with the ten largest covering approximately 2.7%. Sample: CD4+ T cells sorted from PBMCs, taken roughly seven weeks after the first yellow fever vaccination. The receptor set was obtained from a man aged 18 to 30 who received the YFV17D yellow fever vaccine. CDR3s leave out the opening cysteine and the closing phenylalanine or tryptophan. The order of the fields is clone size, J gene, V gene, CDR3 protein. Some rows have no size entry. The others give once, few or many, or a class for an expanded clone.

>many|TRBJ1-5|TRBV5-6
ASSLTGYNQPQH
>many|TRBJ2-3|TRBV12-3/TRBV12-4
ASRSGGDTQY
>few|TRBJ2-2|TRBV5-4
ASSLRRGGGLTGELF
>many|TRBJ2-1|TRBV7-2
ASRTRSGEQF
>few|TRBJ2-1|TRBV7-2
ASSLSDLPRSYNEQF
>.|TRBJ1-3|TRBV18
ASSPGSSGNTIY
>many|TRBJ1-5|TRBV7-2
ASSLMSGPANQPQH
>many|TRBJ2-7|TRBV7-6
ASSLETGYEQY
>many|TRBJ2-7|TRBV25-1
ASSEYPDYEQY
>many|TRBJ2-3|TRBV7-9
ASSLQGASTDTQY